The 31 T cell receptor beta chains reported below all come from one sample, sequenced in a study of beta chain features in type 1 diabetes. The study, taken as a whole, reports: Moderately but significantly shorter TCRB CDR3s were found in Type 1 diabetes patients in all four CD4+ subsets.

The isolated RNA, all of it, was reverse transcribed, so expressed TCRB transcripts were what got sequenced. Clones were read by immunoSEQ multiplex PCR, and TCRdb kept only the in-frame ones, dropping some. The table includes about 240,000 clones, 11% to 15% detected once. These receptors are not linked to any known antigen. Sequenced material: naive CD4+ T cells from blood. These receptors came from a man younger than 45 with type 1 diabetes.

This clone was detected only a few times. V and J are TRBV30 and TRBJ2-2, with 7 bases lining up with TRBD2. The junction had 7 bases not matched to a gene; V was cut back by 1 base and J by 5 bases. The CDR3 consists of 15 residues. Germline-derived CDR1 and CDR2 are GTSNPN and SVGIG (reference sequence). The CDR3 DNA is TGTGCCTGGAGTGGGTCTGGGGGGGTTACCGGGGAGCTGTTTTTT. This encodes CAWSGSGGVTGELFF.

The chain combines TRBV18 with TRBJ2-7, with a tentative D call TRBD1 (6 bases). The CDR3 runs 16 residues. The germline CDR1 and CDR2 sequences are KGHSH and LQKENI. Deletions cut 4 bases from V and 1 base from J, with 17 bases between. Here the CDR3 reads CASSLRSTGPSYEQYF. In DNA, the CDR3 is TGTGCCAGCTCACTACGTTCGACAGGTCCATCCTACGAGCAGTACTTC.

The V call is TRBV19, the J call TRBJ2-2; TRBD2 agrees at 9 bases. The CDR3 is 16 residues long. Germline V lookup: CDR1 LNHDA, CDR2 SQIVND (reference sequence). V lost 3 bases to trimming and J lost 1 base; unmatched junction nucleotides: 3. The CDR3 sequence: CASSMRAGGNTGELFF. The CDR3 nucleotides are TGTGCCAGTAGTATGCGAGCGGGAGGGAACACCGGGGAGCTGTTTTTT.

J is TRBJ2-7 and V is TRBV5-6; 8 positions agree with TRBD2. Trimming at V came to 3 bases and at J to 7 bases, leaving 15 bases not matched to a gene. The germline CDR1 and CDR2 sequences are SGHDT and YYEEEE. The CDR3 has 16 amino acids. The CDR3 loop is CASSSPGGGASREQYF. The CDR3 region has the DNA TGTGCCAGCAGCTCGCCGGGGGGGGGCGCATCTCGGGAGCAGTACTTC. Full variable domain (missing parts from reference TRBV5-6 and TRBJ2-7): DAGVTQSPTHLIKTRGQQVTLRCSPKSGHDTVSWYQQALGQGPQFIFQYYEEEERQRGNFPDRFSGHQFPNYSSELNVNALLLGDSALYLCASSSPGGGASREQYFGPGTRLTVT.

This clone has just one count. V gene TRBV5-1 combines with J gene TRBJ2-1; TRBD2 aligns across 7 bases. The length of the CDR3 is 17 residues. Germline V gives CDR1 SGHRS, CDR2 YFSETQ. The V segment lost 4 bases and the J segment 6 bases; nucleotides outside the gene matches: 16. CDR3 loop: CASSPVWAGVSGNEQFF. The CDR3 DNA is TGCGCCAGCAGCCCCGTGTGGGCGGGAGTCTCGGGCAATGAGCAGTTCTTC.

The chain is built from TRBV25-1 and TRBJ2-5, with TRBD2 identical over 10 bases. The CDR3 runs to 12 residues. V lost 8 bases to trimming and J lost 3 bases; unmatched junction nucleotides: 0. CDR1 is MGHDK, CDR2 SYGVNS, per germline. The CDR3 here is CASGLAEETQYF. Written as DNA, the CDR3 is TGTGCCAGCGGACTAGCGGAAGAGACCCAGTACTTC.

This clone was counted only a few times. The chain joins TRBV5-6 to TRBJ1-2; no clear D. The V and J ends lost 0 bases and 4 bases respectively, with 13 bases between them. The CDR3 contains 15 residues. Germline CDR1 SGHDT, CDR2 YYEEEE. CDR3 nucleotide sequence: TGTGCCAGCAGCTTGGCCCGGGAGGGATCCTATGGCTACACCTTC. Translation: CASSLAREGSYGYTF.

This chain uses TRBV5-1 with TRBJ2-6; possibly TRBD2 for D (5 bases). The CDR3 covers 16 residues. Germline V gives CDR1 SGHRS, CDR2 YFSETQ. The V end lost 3 bases, the J end lost 0 bases, and 10 bases lay between the germline ends. DNA for the CDR3: TGCGCCAGCAGCTGGGGAGAACCCTCTGGGGCCAACGTCCTGACTTTC. This sequence encodes CASSWGEPSGANVLTF.

V gene TRBV7-2 combines with J gene TRBJ2-7; 8 positions agree with TRBD1. Germline V gene lookup returns CDR1 SGHTA and CDR2 FQGNSA. J gave up 2 bases and V 2 bases, and 2 bases lay outside the gene matches. This CDR3 comprises 14 residues. Here the CDR3 DNA reads TGTGCCAGCAGCTTATGGACAGGGCCCTACGAGCAGTACTTC. It codes for CASSLWTGPYEQYF.

The chain joins TRBV25-1 to TRBJ2-5; tentatively, D is TRBD2 (6 bases). Germline V gives CDR1 MGHDK, CDR2 SYGVNS. V was trimmed by 9 bases and J by 3 bases, leaving 20 bases between them. This CDR3 region has 15 residues. CDR3 bases: TGTGCCAGTGGAGGCTTAGGGGAGGCTAAAGAGACCCAGTACTTC. Translating it yields CASGGLGEAKETQYF.

Comments on this clone: Other DNA sequences of this sample code for an identical CDR3. The chain employs TRBV7-9 and TRBJ2-3; D remains unclear. Trimming stripped 3 bases from V and 0 bases from J, with 7 bases between. The CDR3 is made up of 14 amino acids. CDR1 and CDR2 (germline): SEHNR, FQNEAQ (reference sequence). CDR3 protein: CASSLTESTDTQYF. The CDR3 bases are TGTGCCAGCAGCTTGACGGAGAGCACAGATACGCAGTATTTT.

The sample holds a few counts of this clone. This chain uses TRBV5-1 with TRBJ2-1, with no clear D. V lost 1 base and J 4 bases, leaving 12 bases between the germline ends. Germline V lookup: CDR1 SGHRS, CDR2 YFSETQ. The CDR3 loop spans 15 amino acids. The CDR3 coding sequence is TGCGCCAGCAGCTTGCGGCAGGAAACGTACAATGAGCAGTTCTTC. Translated: CASSLRQETYNEQFF.

This clone has more than one count but fewer than ten. The J gene is TRBJ2-3, the V gene TRBV6-5; D is undetermined. V lost 8 bases and J lost 1, with 10 bases in between. CDR1 MNHEY and CDR2 SVGAGI come from the germline V gene. The CDR3 loop spans 13 amino acids. The CDR3 DNA sequence: TGTGCCAGCGCTGGGCCGGGCACAGATACGCAGTATTTT. Residues: CASAGPGTDTQYF.

The gene calls are TRBV7-2 and TRBJ2-7, with 13 bases that match TRBD2. Germline V gene lookup returns CDR1 SGHTA and CDR2 FQGNSA. There are 16 residues in the CDR3. After removal of 5 bases from V and 3 bases from J, the junction contained 7 bases not matched to a gene. CDR3 nucleotide sequence: TGTGCCAGCAGCCCTGAGGGACTAGCGGGATACTACGAGCAGTACTTC. It translates to CASSPEGLAGYYEQYF.

This clone has only a few counts. V usage is TRBV30 and J usage is TRBJ2-1; D call uncertain. Germline loops: CDR1 GTSNPN, CDR2 SVGIG (reference sequence). V lost 2 bases and J lost 2, with 10 bases in between. The CDR3 sequence is 14 residues long. CDR3 residues: CAWSPRVAYNEQFF. CDR3 nucleotide sequence: TGTGCCTGGAGTCCCCGGGTAGCCTACAATGAGCAGTTCTTC.

V usage is TRBV5-6 and J usage is TRBJ2-2, with 8 bases identical to TRBD2. The CDR3 spans 15 residues. The V gene's germline CDR1 is SGHDT and CDR2 YYEEEE. V dropped 4 bases and J dropped 0; count of bases not matched to a gene: 2. In DNA, the CDR3 is TGTGCCAGCAGCCCGCGGGGGGCGAACACCGGGGAGCTGTTTTTT. It translates to CASSPRGANTGELFF.

CDR3 DNA sequence: TGTGCCAGCAGTCTAGCAGTCTACAATGAGCAGTTCTTC. Residues: CASSLAVYNEQFF. This chain uses TRBV2 with TRBJ2-1; perhaps TRBD2 as D (5 bases). The CDR3 has 13 amino acids. V was trimmed by 5 bases and J by 3 bases, leaving 8 bases between them. Germline V lookup: CDR1 SNHLY, CDR2 FYNNEI. Full variable domain (missing parts from reference TRBV2 and TRBJ2-1): EPEVTQTPSHQVTQMGQEVILRCVPISNHLYFYWYRQILGQKVEFLVSFYNNEISEKSEIFDDQFSVERPDGSNFTLKIRSTKLEDSAMYFCASSLAVYNEQFFGPGTRLTVL.

The gene calls are TRBV7-8 and TRBJ2-1; D is perhaps TRBD1 (6 bases). The germline V and J ends were trimmed by 1 base and 6 bases, with 7 bases remaining between them. CDR1 is SGHVS and CDR2 is FQNEAQ in the germline V gene. The CDR3 runs to 13 residues. In DNA, the CDR3 is TGTGCCAGCAGCTTAGACAGGGTCAATGAGCAGTTCTTC. Protein: CASSLDRVNEQFF. Full variable domain (remainder filled in from reference TRBV7-8 and TRBJ2-1): GAGVSQSPRYKVAKRGQDVALRCDPISGHVSLFWYQQALGQGPEFLTYFQNEAQLDKSGLPSDRFFAERPEGSVSTLKIQRTQQEDSAVYLCASSLDRVNEQFFGPGTRLTVL.

V and J are TRBV2 and TRBJ2-3, with 8 bases lining up with TRBD1. The ends lost 6 bases at V and 3 bases at J; junction bases unmatched: 8. Germline V gene lookup returns CDR1 SNHLY and CDR2 FYNNEI. The CDR3 is 15 residues long. CDR3: CASSRDRSSTDTQYF. The DNA for the CDR3 is TGTGCCAGCAGCCGGGACAGGAGTAGTACAGATACGCAGTATTTT.

This clone was detected a few times. V usage is TRBV7-2 and J usage is TRBJ2-5; 11 nucleotides match TRBD2. The V segment lost 5 bases and the J segment 4 bases; nucleotides outside the gene matches: 6. This CDR3 is built from 15 residues. Germline values: CDR1 SGHTA, CDR2 FQGNSA. This CDR3 reads CASSRGTSGVETQYF. CDR3 DNA sequence: TGTGCCAGCAGCCGCGGGACTAGCGGCGTAGAGACCCAGTACTTC.

The rearrangement uses TRBV2 and TRBJ2-5; D gene unclear. The CDR3 totals 13 residues. Germline assignment: CDR1 SNHLY and CDR2 FYNNEI. The V end lost 4 bases, the J end lost 1 base, and 7 bases lay between the germline ends. The CDR3 nucleotides are TGTGCCAGCAGTGGCCCCAGCCAAGAGACCCAGTACTTC. This gives the protein CASSGPSQETQYF.

This clone occurred a few times. The V and J genes are TRBV9 and TRBJ2-7, with a tentative D call TRBD1 (6 bases). V was clipped by 0 bases and J by 7 bases, with 17 bases between them. Germline V gene lookup returns CDR1 SGDLS and CDR2 YYNGEE. The CDR3 has 15 amino acids. CDR3 nucleotides: TGTGCCAGCAGCGTAGGGGGCAAACTTACAGGGGAGCAGTACTTC. Translated, it gives CASSVGGKLTGEQYF.

V is TRBV6-5 and J is TRBJ1-2; TRBD1 might be the D (5 bases). Germline CDR1 is MNHEY and CDR2 is SVGAGI. The V and J ends lost 6 bases and 4 bases respectively, with 15 bases between them. The CDR3 covers 14 residues. The CDR3 nucleotides are TGTGCCAGCAGAAGCTCAGGGCTGGCCTATGGCTACACCTTC. Its translation: CASRSSGLAYGYTF.

This clone was observed a handful of times. This chain uses TRBV29-1 with TRBJ1-5; 9 bases are shared with TRBD1. The CDR3 spans 13 residues. CDR1 and CDR2 from the germline V gene are SQVTM and ANQGSEA. V lost 7 bases, J lost 3 bases, and 4 bases stayed unmatched. CDR3 loop: CSATGGLNQPQHF. In DNA form, the CDR3 reads TGCAGCGCCACAGGGGGCCTCAATCAGCCCCAGCATTTT.

The V gene is TRBV11-3, the J gene TRBJ2-7, with D unresolved. CDR1 is SGHNT and CDR2 is YENEEA in the germline V gene. V lost 1 base, J lost 7 bases, and 11 bases lay in between. The CDR3 consists of 13 residues. The CDR3 is CASSLGGFREQYF. CDR3 DNA: TGTGCCAGCAGCTTAGGAGGTTTCCGGGAGCAGTACTTC. Variable domain in full (rest from reference TRBV11-3 and TRBJ2-7): EAGVVQSPRYKIIEKKQPVAFWCNPISGHNTLYWYLQNLGQGPELLIRYENEEAVDDSQLPKDRFSAERLKGVDSTLKIQPAELGDSAVYLCASSLGGFREQYFGPGTRLTVT.

This chain links TRBV6-5 with TRBJ2-5; D is undetermined. The CDR3 extends over 13 amino acids. Between the trimmed V and J ends, which lost 6 bases and 2 bases, there was a span of 10 bases. Germline V gives CDR1 MNHEY, CDR2 SVGAGI. The DNA of the CDR3 is TGTGCCAGCAGCACAAGCGCGCAAGAGACCCAGTACTTC. Its translation: CASSTSAQETQYF.

The rearrangement uses TRBV9 and TRBJ2-1; a possible D gene is TRBD2 (6 bases). From germline, CDR1 is SGDLS and CDR2 YYNGEE. V was clipped by 0 bases and J by 13 bases, with 20 bases between them. The CDR3 has 15 residues. In nucleotides, the CDR3 is TGTGCCAGCAGCGTAGGTCCGGAGGGAACCCCCAGTCAGTTCTTC. Encoded protein: CASSVGPEGTPSQFF. Full variable domain (outside the CDR3, taken from reference TRBV9 and TRBJ2-1): DSGVTQTPKHLITATGQRVTLRCSPRSGDLSVYWYQQSLDQGLQFLIQYYNGEERAKGNILERFSAQQFPDLHSELNLSSLELGDSALYFCASSVGPEGTPSQFFGPGTRLTVL.

This clone showed up just a few times. Different DNA sequences within this sample yield the same CDR3. This sequence joins TRBV18 and TRBJ2-2, with TRBD1 as a possible D gene (6 bases). This CDR3 region has 14 residues. Germline V gene sequence: CDR1 KGHSH, CDR2 LQKENI. V was pared by 4 bases and J by 1 base, with 7 bases between. The CDR3 bases are TGTGCCAGCTCACTGGACAGGAACACCGGGGAGCTGTTTTTT. Protein product: CASSLDRNTGELFF.

The V gene is TRBV29-1, the J gene TRBJ2-1, with TRBD2 identical over 11 bases. V gave up 3 bases and J gave up 10 bases; unmatched junction bases: 11. The CDR3 spans 15 residues. Germline CDR1 is SQVTM and CDR2 is ANQGSEA. CDR3 bases: TGCAGCGTTGATTTGTTACTAGCGGGAGCCGGAGAGCAGTTCTTC. It is translated as CSVDLLLAGAGEQFF.

The chain is built from TRBV2 and TRBJ1-4; D unresolved. Germline V gene data show CDR1 as SNHLY and CDR2 as FYNNEI. This CDR3 has 14 residues. With 7 bases removed from V and 11 bases from J, the gap between germline ends came to 20 bases. The CDR3 DNA sequence: TGTGCCAGCACCGAGGAGGCAGGTCTTGCGAAACTGTTTTTT. Translating gives CASTEEAGLAKLFF.

The rearrangement uses TRBV5-1 and TRBJ1-2; D possibly corresponds to TRBD1 (5 bases). The V gene lost 4 bases and the J gene lost 8 bases, with 12 bases spanning the gap. There are 12 residues in the CDR3. Germline values: CDR1 SGHRS, CDR2 YFSETQ. Written as DNA, the CDR3 is TGCGCCAGCAGCGGGCGTAGGGGCGGCTACACCTTC. Translated, it gives CASSGRRGGYTF. The full variable domain, with the rest looked up from reference TRBV5-1 and TRBJ1-2, is KAGVTQTPRYLIKTRGQQVTLSCSPISGHRSVSWYQQTPGQGLQFLFEYFSETQRNKGNFPGRFSGRQFSNSRSEMNVSTLELGDSALYLCASSGRRGGYTFGSGTRLTVV.